Following are 17 T cell receptor beta chains from one sample sequenced in a study of long-term antiretroviral therapy in people with HIV. Survey-level immunoSEQ v3.0 assays were run. The table came from immunoSEQ multiplex PCR; TCRdb's copy has only in-frame clones and leaves some out. The table includes about 20,000 clones, less than 85% detected once. The sample consisted of unsorted PBMCs, taken 2.9 years after starting antiretroviral therapy. The receptors were sampled from a woman aged 25 to 45 with HIV.

This clone was observed a handful of times. At the DNA level, this CDR3 is encoded by other sequences in the same sample as well. The chain links TRBV6-5 to TRBJ1-2; maybe TRBD1 (5 bases). The CDR3 has 12 residues. Looked up from germline, CDR1 is MNHEY and CDR2 is SVGAGI. V lost 2 bases and J 5 bases, leaving 6 bases between the germline ends. In DNA, the CDR3 is TGTGCCAGCAGTTACGCAGGGTATGGCTACACCTTC. Residues: CASSYAGYGYTF.

V gene TRBV25-1 combines with J gene TRBJ1-3; D is ambiguous. V was pared by 3 bases and J by 6 bases, with 9 bases between. Germline V CDR1 and CDR2: MGHDK, SYGVNS. The CDR3 covers 13 residues. CDR3 region: CASSDGRSNTIYF. Written as DNA, the CDR3 is TGTGCCAGCAGTGACGGGCGATCAAACACCATATATTTT.

Here the CDR3 DNA reads TGTGCCAGCAGCTCAAAGGGGATCACTGAAGCTTTCTTT. Its translation: CASSSKGITEAFF. The chain has TRBV27 and TRBJ1-1; tentative D call: TRBD1 (5 bases). This CDR3 has 13 residues. Deletions cut 6 bases from V and 4 bases from J, with 12 bases between. Germline V gene lookup returns CDR1 MNHEY and CDR2 SMNVEV (reference sequence).

This clone was seen only a few times. The V gene is TRBV7-9, the J gene TRBJ1-2, with D maybe TRBD1 (6 bases). Deletions cut 6 bases from V and 6 bases from J, with 17 bases between. The CDR3 is 14 residues long. The germline gives CDR1 SEHNR, CDR2 FQNEAQ (reference sequence). CDR3 in DNA: TGTGCCAGCAGTAAGCGGGGGGGGCCGCATGGCTACACCTTC. Protein product: CASSKRGGPHGYTF.

The V call is TRBV4-2, the J call TRBJ1-2; 9 positions match TRBD1. CDR1 LGHNA and CDR2 YNFKEQ come from the germline V gene. There are 15 residues in the CDR3. J was trimmed by 7 bases and V by 5 bases; bases with no gene match: 11. The CDR3 protein is CASSSSTGTGTGYTF. In DNA, the CDR3 is TGTGCCAGCAGCTCGTCCACCGGGACAGGGACTGGCTACACCTTC.

The chain couples TRBV27 to TRBJ2-3, with a tentative D call TRBD2 (6 bases). The length of the CDR3 is 13 residues. Germline CDR1 reads MNHEY; CDR2 reads SMNVEV (reference sequence). V gave up 7 bases and J gave up 0 bases, with 8 bases separating them. CDR3 protein: CASTGVSTDTQYF. The CDR3 bases are TGTGCCAGCACGGGGGTCAGCACAGATACGCAGTATTTT.

V gene TRBV28 combines with J gene TRBJ1-1, with unresolved D. V was pared by 5 bases and J by 1 base, with 2 bases between. The length of the CDR3 is 11 residues. Germline lookup yields CDR1 MDHEN and CDR2 SYDVKM. The CDR3 nucleotides are TGTGCCAGCAGTCCGAACACTGAAGCTTTCTTT. Translating it yields CASSPNTEAFF.

The V gene is TRBV10-2, the J gene TRBJ2-7; weak D call: TRBD2 (5 bases). Trimming shortened V by 7 bases and J by 0 bases, and 19 bases separated the two germline ends. CDR1 and CDR2 from the germline V gene are WSHSY and SAAADI. The CDR3 loop spans 16 amino acids. CDR3 coding DNA: TGCGCCAGCACCGGGGAGAGGGAATCTCGCTCCTACGAGCAGTACTTC. Its translation is CASTGERESRSYEQYF.

This sequence joins TRBV5-5 and TRBJ2-6, with D possibly TRBD1 on 5 matching bases. The V gene lost 4 bases and the J gene lost 0 bases, with 23 bases spanning the gap. This CDR3 spans 20 amino acids. From germline, CDR1 is SGHKS and CDR2 YYEKEE (reference sequence). CDR3 amino acids: CASSPTLETPRGSGANVLTF. CDR3 nucleotide sequence: TGTGCCAGCAGCCCAACATTGGAGACACCAAGGGGCTCTGGGGCCAACGTCCTGACTTTC.

As DNA, the CDR3 is TGTGCCAGCAGCCGGACAGGGTATGGCTACACCTTC. Amino acid sequence: CASSRTGYGYTF. The chain joins TRBV11-2 to TRBJ1-2, with 8 bases aligning to TRBD1. Germline CDR1 reads SGHAT; CDR2 reads FQNNGV. CDR3 length: 12 residues. Trimming cost V 5 bases and J 5 bases; bases outside gene matches: 1.

The V call is TRBV14, the J call TRBJ2-7; 7 nucleotides match TRBD1. The germline V gene encodes CDR1 SGHDN and CDR2 FVKESK. The junction had 8 bases not matched to a gene; V was cut back by 8 bases and J by 4 bases. The CDR3 contains 13 residues. Here the CDR3 reads CASEGAPWYEQYF. The CDR3 nucleotides are TGTGCCAGCGAGGGGGCCCCTTGGTACGAGCAGTACTTC.

This rearrangement joins TRBV18 to TRBJ2-4, with D perhaps matching TRBD1 (6 bases). Germline V gene data show CDR1 as KGHSH and CDR2 as LQKENI. CDR3 length equals 13 residues. V was pared by 2 bases and J by 5 bases, with 7 bases between. The DNA for the CDR3 is TGTGCCAGCTCACCAGGACAGCAAAACATTCAGTACTTC. It codes for CASSPGQQNIQYF.

The chain uses TRBV6-6 and TRBJ1-2; D is perhaps TRBD1 (5 bases). The CDR3 is 14 residues long. CDR1 MNHNY and CDR2 SVGAGI come from the germline V gene (reference sequence). The V end lost 1 base, the J end lost 3 bases, and 9 bases lay between the germline ends. The chain's CDR3 is CASSYYSTDYGYTF. For the CDR3, the DNA is TGTGCCAGCAGTTACTATTCGACAGACTATGGCTACACCTTC.

The V gene is TRBV5-1, the J gene TRBJ2-1; D call uncertain. Germline V CDR1 and CDR2: SGHRS, YFSETQ. The CDR3 is 14 amino acids. V dropped 0 bases and J dropped 8 bases, with 12 bases sitting between them. The CDR3 sequence is CASSLVAKNDEQFF. CDR3 sequence (DNA): TGCGCCAGCAGCTTGGTTGCGAAAAATGATGAGCAGTTCTTC.

The chain links TRBV19 to TRBJ1-3; D ambiguous. This CDR3 contains 16 residues. CDR1 is LNHDA and CDR2 is SQIVND in the germline V gene (reference sequence). V was clipped by 6 bases and J by 0 bases, with 15 bases between them. The CDR3 DNA is TGTGCCAGTAGCTGGACGCAAAAGATCTCTGGAAACACCATATATTTT. It translates to CASSWTQKISGNTIYF.

The chain recombines TRBV2 with TRBJ1-5, with D tentatively TRBD1 (5 bases). The CDR3 spans 14 residues. CDR1 SNHLY and CDR2 FYNNEI come from the germline V gene. The V end lost 4 bases, the J end lost 6 bases, and 13 bases lay between the germline ends. DNA for the CDR3: TGTGCCAGCAGTGGGGCGGGGGGACGTCAGCCCCAGCATTTT. This codes for CASSGAGGRQPQHF.

V and J are TRBV7-3 and TRBJ1-2, with D possibly matching TRBD1 (5 bases). V lost 4 bases and J 6 bases, leaving 21 bases between the germline ends. CDR1 is SGHTA, CDR2 FQGTGA, per germline. The CDR3 runs to 16 residues. The CDR3 sequence is CASSSHGWQGADGYTF. The CDR3 DNA reads TGTGCCAGCAGCTCCCACGGGTGGCAGGGAGCGGATGGCTACACCTTC.